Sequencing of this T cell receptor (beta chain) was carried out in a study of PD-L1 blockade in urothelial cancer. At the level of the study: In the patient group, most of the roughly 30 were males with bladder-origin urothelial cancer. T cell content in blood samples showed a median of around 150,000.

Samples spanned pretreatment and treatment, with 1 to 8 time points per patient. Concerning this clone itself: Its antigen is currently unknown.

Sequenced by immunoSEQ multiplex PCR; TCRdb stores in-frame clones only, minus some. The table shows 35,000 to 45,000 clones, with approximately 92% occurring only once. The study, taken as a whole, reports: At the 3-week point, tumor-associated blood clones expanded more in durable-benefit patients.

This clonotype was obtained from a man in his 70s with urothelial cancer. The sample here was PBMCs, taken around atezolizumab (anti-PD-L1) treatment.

This CDR3 reads CVSQTGTLSYEQYF. DNA for the CDR3: TGTGTCAGTCAAACCGGGACATTAAGCTACGAGCAGTACTTC. J is TRBJ2-7 and V is TRBV6-1; a possible D gene is TRBD1 (6 bases). There are 14 residues in the CDR3. CDR1 and CDR2 from the germline V gene are MNHNS and SASEGT.